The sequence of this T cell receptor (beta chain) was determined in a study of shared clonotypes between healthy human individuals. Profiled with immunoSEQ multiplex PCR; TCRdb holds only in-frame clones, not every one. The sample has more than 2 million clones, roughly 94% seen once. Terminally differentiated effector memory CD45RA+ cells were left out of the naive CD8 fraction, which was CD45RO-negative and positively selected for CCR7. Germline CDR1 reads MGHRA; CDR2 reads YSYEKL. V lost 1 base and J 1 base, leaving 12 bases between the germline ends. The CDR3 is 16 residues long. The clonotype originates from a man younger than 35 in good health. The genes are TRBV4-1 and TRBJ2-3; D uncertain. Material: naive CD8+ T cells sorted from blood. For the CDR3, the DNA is TGCGCCAGCAGCCAAGGAATATCTTCCCGCACAGATACGCAGTATTTT. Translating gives CASSQGISSRTDTQYF.